This T cell receptor delta chain was captured in a study of gamma-delta T cells after stem cell transplantation. In its sample, this clone was seen many times. TCRdb reprocessed the RT-PCR reads using CATT. The sample shows 15,000 to 19,000 delta-chain clones, roughly 9% of them seen only once. This CDR3 spans 18 amino acids. The V gene end was trimmed by 2 bases and the J gene end by 3 bases; junction bases not matched to a gene: 15. The germline V gene has CDR1 GEAIGNYY and CDR2 EKD. The V and J genes are TRDV2 and TRDJ1; 9 nucleotides line up with TRDD3. The specimen was gamma-delta T cells. The sequence derives from a human donor. It is not recorded whose cells these are; they may come from a transplant donor. CDR3 DNA sequence: TGTGCCTGTGACATGCTGGGGGATCCGGCGGGTTGGGCCGATAAACTCATCTTT. It codes for CACDMLGDPAGWADKLIF.